These 20 T cell receptor beta chains share one sample of origin, sequenced in a study of T cells in Graves' hyperthyroidism and ophthalmopathy. TCR beta CDR3 regions were amplified from RNA transcripts. TCR CDR3 underwent first-round RT-PCR with the HTBI primer set. TCRdb reanalysed the multiplex PCR reads using MiXCR and keeps one entry per CDR3 protein. The sample lists 450,000 to 700,000 distinct CDR3 sequences, around 46% seen once, with around a fifth in the top ten. The sample taken for sequencing was peripheral blood or thyroid tissue (not recorded which). Source of these receptors: an adult woman with Graves' disease, either hyperthyroidism or ophthalmopathy (not recorded which).

This clonotype was detected only a few times. The chain couples TRBV29-1 to TRBJ2-1; TRBD2 agrees at 10 bases. Germline V lookup: CDR1 SQVTM, CDR2 ANQGSEA. CDR3 length: 16 amino acids. Unmatched junction bases numbered 13, after V lost 4 bases and J lost 7 bases. CDR3 nucleotides: TGCAGCGTTGGGGCTAGCGGGAGCAATCTGGGGAATGAGCAGTTCTTC. This codes for CSVGASGSNLGNEQFF.

This rearrangement joins TRBV10-3 to TRBJ1-1, with D hard to call. There are 13 residues in the CDR3. Trimming cost V 0 bases and J 7 bases, with 9 bases left between them. Germline V lookup: CDR1 ENHRY, CDR2 SYGVKD. CDR3 sequence: CAISESGRNEAFF. The CDR3 DNA follows: TGTGCCATCAGTGAGTCAGGCAGGAATGAAGCTTTCTTT.

This clonotype appeared a single time. This chain connects TRBV29-1 to TRBJ1-3; no firm D call. Trimming removed 0 bases from V and 2 bases from J, with 11 bases in between. The CDR3 consists of 15 residues. Germline V gives CDR1 SQVTM, CDR2 ANQGSEA. CDR3 nucleotide sequence: TGCAGCGTTGAAGATCACGGCTTTCCTGGAAACACCATATATTTT. It specifies CSVEDHGFPGNTIYF.

This chain uses TRBV7-2 with TRBJ2-6; D remains unclear. The CDR3 totals 11 residues. The V gene's germline CDR1 is SGHTA and CDR2 FQGNSA. V lost 6 bases, J lost 17 bases, and 14 bases lay in between. CDR3 sequence: CASRRSTVMTF. Here the CDR3 DNA reads TGTGCCAGCAGACGAAGTACAGTCATGACTTTC.

The chain recombines TRBV10-3 with TRBJ2-7, with 7 positions matching TRBD2. Germline V lookup: CDR1 ENHRY, CDR2 SYGVKD. The CDR3 is 16 amino acids. The ends lost 2 bases at V and 0 bases at J; junction bases unmatched: 7. CDR3 nucleotide sequence: TGTGCCATCAGTGAGGAGGGGAGGGAGAGCTCCTACGAGCAGTACTTC. Its translation is CAISEEGRESSYEQYF.

The rearrangement uses TRBV4-1 and TRBJ2-2, with TRBD2 identical over 11 bases. Germline lookup yields CDR1 MGHRA and CDR2 YSYEKL. This CDR3 is 17 amino acids long. With V trimmed by 5 bases and J by 6 bases, 11 bases remained unmatched. The CDR3 DNA reads TGCGCCAGCAGCTCCTCCCGGGCTAGCGGGGGGCCCGGGGAGCTGTTTTTT. Amino acids: CASSSSRASGGPGELFF.

The V gene is TRBV5-1, the J gene TRBJ2-5, with D possibly TRBD2 on 6 matching bases. Germline assignment: CDR1 SGHRS and CDR2 YFSETQ. This CDR3 contains 18 residues. The V end was cut by 0 bases, the J end by 1 base, with 19 bases between. In DNA, the CDR3 is TGCGCCAGCAGCTTGGCCGGGGACTTAGCGAGTACCCAAGAGACCCAGTACTTC. Translation gives CASSLAGDLASTQETQYF.

The V and J genes are TRBV19 and TRBJ2-6; D is perhaps TRBD1 (5 bases). Trimming took off 9 bases at V and 0 bases at J, with 18 bases between the two ends. There are 17 residues in the CDR3. Germline V gene lookup returns CDR1 LNHDA and CDR2 SQIVND (reference sequence). CDR3 DNA sequence: TGTGCCAGCGCTAGGAGACAGTTCCCCTCTGGGGCCAACGTCCTGACTTTC. This translates into CASARRQFPSGANVLTF.

This clonotype appeared many times. The gene calls are TRBV7-9 and TRBJ2-5, with D unclear. The CDR3 is made up of 11 amino acids. V was pared by 2 bases and J by 5 bases, with 3 bases between. Germline CDR1 is SEHNR and CDR2 is FQNEAQ (reference sequence). CDR3: CASSLTETQYF. The CDR3 DNA follows: TGTGCCAGCAGCTTAACGGAGACCCAGTACTTC.

This clonotype has a count of ten or more. The chain couples TRBV3-1 to TRBJ2-7; unclear D gene. The V end lost 4 bases, the J end lost 2 bases, and 9 bases lay between the germline ends. Germline CDR1 reads LGHDT; CDR2 reads YNNKEL (reference sequence). CDR3 length: 13 amino acids. CDR3 sequence reads: CASSLNRPYEQYF. DNA for the CDR3: TGTGCCAGCAGCCTGAACCGACCCTACGAGCAGTACTTC.

This sequence joins TRBV7-9 and TRBJ2-5, with a weak D call TRBD2 (6 bases). The germline CDR1 and CDR2 sequences are SEHNR and FQNEAQ (reference sequence). The CDR3 runs 13 residues. Trimming cost V 4 bases and J 3 bases, with 9 bases left between them. Written as DNA, the CDR3 is TGTGCCAGCAGCTCGGGAGAGGAAGAGACCCAGTACTTC. This codes for CASSSGEEETQYF.

Here the CDR3 DNA reads TGTGCCAGCAGCTTTTCACAGGGGATCTCCGGGGAGCTGTTTTTT. Residues: CASSFSQGISGELFF. The chain joins TRBV7-9 to TRBJ2-2, with 7 bases identical to TRBD1. Germline-derived CDR1 and CDR2 are SEHNR and FQNEAQ (reference sequence). The CDR3 extends over 15 amino acids. V lost 3 bases to trimming and J lost 6 bases; unmatched junction nucleotides: 7. The full variable domain, its missing parts supplied by reference TRBV7-9 and TRBJ2-2, is DTGVSQNPRHKITKRGQNVTFRCDPISEHNRLYWYRQTLGQGPEFLTYFQNEAQLEKSRLLSDRFSAERPKGSFSTLEIQRTEQGDSAMYLCASSFSQGISGELFFGEGSRLTVL.

Worth noting for this clonotype: One base away lies a much larger clone, so this may be a sequencing read error. This sequence joins TRBV28 and TRBJ2-7, with TRBD2 as a possible D gene (6 bases). The CDR3 covers 13 residues. Germline V CDR1 and CDR2: MDHEN, SYDVKM. The V end was cut by 2 bases, the J end by 6 bases, with 11 bases between. The CDR3 coding sequence is TGTGCCAGCAGTTTACTTGAGGAGGGCGAGCAGTACTTC. Protein product: CASSLLEEGEQYF.

The chain joins TRBV7-3 to TRBJ2-1; 10 bases align to TRBD2. Germline V gene lookup returns CDR1 SGHTA and CDR2 FQGTGA. The CDR3 totals 15 residues. The ends lost 0 bases at V and 6 bases at J; junction bases unmatched: 2. The CDR3 sequence is CASSLTSGRSNEQFF. As DNA, the CDR3 is TGTGCCAGCAGCTTAACTAGCGGGAGGTCCAATGAGCAGTTCTTC.

The J gene is TRBJ2-2, the V gene TRBV7-2; a possible D gene is TRBD2 (6 bases). V lost 4 bases and J 0 bases, leaving 12 bases between the germline ends. This CDR3 spans 16 amino acids. Germline loops: CDR1 SGHTA, CDR2 FQGNSA. This CDR3 is CASSWSGHPNTGELFF. The CDR3 nucleotides are TGTGCCAGCAGCTGGAGCGGGCACCCGAACACCGGGGAGCTGTTTTTT.

This clonotype was counted ten times or more. The chain couples TRBV10-2 to TRBJ2-7; D possibly matches TRBD1 or TRBD2 (6 bases each). CDR1 WSHSY and CDR2 SAAADI come from the germline V gene. This CDR3 has 15 residues. The germline V and J ends were trimmed by 8 bases and 3 bases, with 20 bases remaining between them. CDR3 in amino acids: CASGGEGGSFYEQYF. CDR3 bases: TGCGCCAGCGGAGGGGAAGGGGGGTCTTTCTACGAGCAGTACTTC.

This chain joins TRBV6-1 and TRBJ1-2; D is uncertain. Per the germline V gene, CDR1 is MNHNS and CDR2 is SASEGT. CDR3 length: 15 residues. Trimming pared 1 base from V and 3 bases from J, leaving 12 bases between. CDR3 in DNA: TGTGCCAGCAGTGAAGATCGGCAGGTTCACTATGGCTACACCTTC. Amino acid sequence: CASSEDRQVHYGYTF.

This chain connects TRBV10-2 to TRBJ2-5; 9 bases line up with TRBD2. Trimming took 5 bases from V and 4 from J; bases not matched to a gene: 11. The CDR3 has 16 amino acids. Looked up from germline, CDR1 is WSHSY and CDR2 is SAAADI. This chain's CDR3 is CASSPLGGRAAETQYF. The CDR3 nucleotides are TGCGCCAGCAGTCCCCTTGGCGGGAGGGCCGCAGAGACCCAGTACTTC.

The rearrangement joins TRBV7-3 to TRBJ2-5; tentative D call: TRBD2 (5 bases). Germline CDR1 is SGHTA and CDR2 is FQGTGA. Trimming left V 5 bases short and J 6 bases short, with 10 bases between. The CDR3 sequence is 12 residues long. The CDR3 nucleotides are TGTGCCAGCAGCACGGAGCGGAAGACCCAGTACTTC. Amino acid sequence: CASSTERKTQYF.

The table lists this clonotype with many counts. The chain carries TRBV5-4 and TRBJ1-4, with TRBD1 matching over 7 bases. J lost 8 bases, V lost 6 bases, and 7 bases had no gene match. This CDR3 is built from 13 residues. Germline V CDR1 and CDR2: SGHNT, YYREEE (reference sequence). CDR3 loop: CASKAGGGEKLFF. The DNA of the CDR3 is TGTGCCAGCAAGGCAGGGGGAGGAGAAAAACTGTTTTTT.